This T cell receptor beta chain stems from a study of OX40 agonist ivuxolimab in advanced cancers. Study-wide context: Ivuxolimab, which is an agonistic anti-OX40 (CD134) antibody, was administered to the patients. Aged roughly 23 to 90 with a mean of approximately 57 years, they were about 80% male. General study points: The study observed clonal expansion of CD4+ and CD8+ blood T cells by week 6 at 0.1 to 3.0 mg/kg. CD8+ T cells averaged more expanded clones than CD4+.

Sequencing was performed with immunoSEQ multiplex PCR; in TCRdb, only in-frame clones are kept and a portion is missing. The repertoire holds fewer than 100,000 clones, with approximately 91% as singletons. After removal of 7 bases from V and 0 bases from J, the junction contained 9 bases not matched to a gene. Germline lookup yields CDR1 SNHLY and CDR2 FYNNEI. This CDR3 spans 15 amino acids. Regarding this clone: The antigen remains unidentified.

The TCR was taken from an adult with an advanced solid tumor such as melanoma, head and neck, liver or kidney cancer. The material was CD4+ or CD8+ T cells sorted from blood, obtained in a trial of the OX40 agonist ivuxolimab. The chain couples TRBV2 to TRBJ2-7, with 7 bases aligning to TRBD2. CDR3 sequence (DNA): TGTGCCAGCACCCGGGAACGGGAGGCCTCCTACGAGCAGTACTTC. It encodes CASTREREASYEQYF.